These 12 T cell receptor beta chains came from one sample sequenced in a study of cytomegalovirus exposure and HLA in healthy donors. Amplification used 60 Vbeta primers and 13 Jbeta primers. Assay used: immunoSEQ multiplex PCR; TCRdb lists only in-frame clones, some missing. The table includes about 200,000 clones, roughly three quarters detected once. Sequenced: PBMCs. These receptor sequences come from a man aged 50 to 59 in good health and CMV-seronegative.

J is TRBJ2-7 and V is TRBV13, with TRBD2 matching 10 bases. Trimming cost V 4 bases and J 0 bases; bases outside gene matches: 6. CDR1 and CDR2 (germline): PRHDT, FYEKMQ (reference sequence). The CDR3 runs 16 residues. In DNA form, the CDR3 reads TGTGCCAGCAGCTCCGCGCGGACTAGCGGCTCCTACGAGCAGTACTTC. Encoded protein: CASSSARTSGSYEQYF.

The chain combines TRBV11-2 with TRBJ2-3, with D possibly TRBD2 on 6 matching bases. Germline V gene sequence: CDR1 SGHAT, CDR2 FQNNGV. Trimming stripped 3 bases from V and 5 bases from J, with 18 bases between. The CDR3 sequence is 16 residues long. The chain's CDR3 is CASSFAGSKKGDTQYF. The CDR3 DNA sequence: TGTGCCAGCAGCTTTGCGGGATCAAAAAAGGGAGATACGCAGTATTTT.

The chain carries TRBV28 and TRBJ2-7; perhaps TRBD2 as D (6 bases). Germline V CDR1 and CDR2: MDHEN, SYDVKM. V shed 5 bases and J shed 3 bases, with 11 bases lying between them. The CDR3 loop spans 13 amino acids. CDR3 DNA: TGTGCCAGCAGTATCGGGACTTACTACGAGCAGTACTTC. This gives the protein CASSIGTYYEQYF.

For the CDR3, the DNA is TGCGCCAGCAGCGCCTCCGGGACAGGGCATGGCTACACCTTC. Encoded protein: CASSASGTGHGYTF. The rearrangement links TRBV5-1 to TRBJ1-2, with 9 bases that match TRBD1. Trimming cost V 4 bases and J 6 bases; bases outside gene matches: 7. The CDR3 contains 14 residues. CDR1 is SGHRS, CDR2 YFSETQ, per germline. Based on the CDR3 plus reference TRBV5-1 and TRBJ1-2, the full variable domain is KAGVTQTPRYLIKTRGQQVTLSCSPISGHRSVSWYQQTPGQGLQFLFEYFSETQRNKGNFPGRFSGRQFSNSRSEMNVSTLELGDSALYLCASSASGTGHGYTFGSGTRLTVV.

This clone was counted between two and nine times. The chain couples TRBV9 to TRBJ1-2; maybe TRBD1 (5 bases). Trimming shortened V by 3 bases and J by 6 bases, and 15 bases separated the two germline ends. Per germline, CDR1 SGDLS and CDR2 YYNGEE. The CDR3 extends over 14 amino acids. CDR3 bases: TGTGCCAGCAGCGCCCTGGGGCAATCTGATGGCTACACCTTC. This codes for CASSALGQSDGYTF.

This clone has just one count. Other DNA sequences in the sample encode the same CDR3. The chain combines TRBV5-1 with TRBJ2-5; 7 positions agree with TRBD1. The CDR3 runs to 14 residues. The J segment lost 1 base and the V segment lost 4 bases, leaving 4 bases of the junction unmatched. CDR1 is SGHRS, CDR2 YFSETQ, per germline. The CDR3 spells CASSPWTGQETQYF. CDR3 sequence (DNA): TGCGCCAGCAGCCCCTGGACAGGCCAAGAGACCCAGTACTTC.

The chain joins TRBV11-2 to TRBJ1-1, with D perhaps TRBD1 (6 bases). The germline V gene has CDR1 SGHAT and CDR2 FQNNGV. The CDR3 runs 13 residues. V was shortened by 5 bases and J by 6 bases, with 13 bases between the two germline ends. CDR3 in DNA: TGTGCCAGCAGCACCCCGGACAGATCTGAAGCTTTCTTT. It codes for CASSTPDRSEAFF.

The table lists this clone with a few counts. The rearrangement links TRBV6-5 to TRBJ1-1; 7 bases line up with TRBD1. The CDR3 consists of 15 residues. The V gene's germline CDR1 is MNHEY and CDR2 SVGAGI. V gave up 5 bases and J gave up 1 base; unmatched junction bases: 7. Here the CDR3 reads CASSPQGVANTEAFF. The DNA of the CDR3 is TGTGCCAGCAGTCCCCAGGGGGTTGCGAACACTGAAGCTTTCTTT.

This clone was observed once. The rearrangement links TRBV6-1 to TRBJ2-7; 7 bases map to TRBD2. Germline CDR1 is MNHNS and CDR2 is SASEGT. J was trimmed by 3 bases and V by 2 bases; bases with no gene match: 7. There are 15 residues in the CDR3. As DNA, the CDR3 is TGTGCCAGCAGTGAAAGCGGGACGGCGAGCTACGAGCAGTACTTC. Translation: CASSESGTASYEQYF.

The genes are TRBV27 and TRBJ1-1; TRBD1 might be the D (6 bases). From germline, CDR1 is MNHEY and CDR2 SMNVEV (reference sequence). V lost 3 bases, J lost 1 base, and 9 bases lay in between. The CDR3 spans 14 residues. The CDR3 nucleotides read TGTGCCAGCAGTTTCGCCAGGGGGAACACTGAAGCTTTCTTT. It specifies CASSFARGNTEAFF.

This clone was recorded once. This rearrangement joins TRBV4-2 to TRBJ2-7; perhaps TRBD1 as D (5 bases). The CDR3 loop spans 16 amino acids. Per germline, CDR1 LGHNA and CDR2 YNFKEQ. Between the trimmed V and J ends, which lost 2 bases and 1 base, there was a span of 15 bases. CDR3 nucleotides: TGTGCCAGCAGCCAAAGTCTGGCGACAGCGTCCTACGAGCAGTACTTC. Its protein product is CASSQSLATASYEQYF.

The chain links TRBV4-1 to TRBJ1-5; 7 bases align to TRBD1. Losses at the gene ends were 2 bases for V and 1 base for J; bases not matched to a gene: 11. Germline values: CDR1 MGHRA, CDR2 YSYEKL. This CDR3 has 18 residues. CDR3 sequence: CASSQSYGARGSNQPQHF. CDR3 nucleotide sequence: TGCGCCAGCAGCCAATCCTATGGGGCCAGGGGGAGCAATCAGCCCCAGCATTTT.